These 6 T cell receptor beta chains share one sample of origin, sequenced in a study of cytomegalovirus exposure and HLA in healthy donors. Measured with immunoSEQ multiplex PCR; TCRdb has only the in-frame clones, and not every one. The sample holds 150,000 to 200,000 clones; around 81% are singletons and the top ten take about 2.3%. The material sequenced was PBMCs. The receptors stem from a man between 25 and 39 years old in good health and CMV-seropositive.

The chain is built from TRBV2 and TRBJ2-1; TRBD2 is a possible D gene (6 bases). V shed 6 bases and J shed 4 bases, with 19 bases lying between them. This CDR3 contains 16 residues. The germline V gene has CDR1 SNHLY and CDR2 FYNNEI. In nucleotides, the CDR3 is TGTGCCAGCAGGCCGAAACGCGGGACGGTATACAATGAGCAGTTCTTC. It is translated as CASRPKRGTVYNEQFF.

V is TRBV9 and J is TRBJ2-1; no definite D call. This CDR3 has 15 residues. CDR1 and CDR2 from the germline V gene are SGDLS and YYNGEE. V lost 2 bases, J lost 2 bases, and 11 bases lay in between. The CDR3 protein is CASSVLEPPYNEQFF. The DNA for the CDR3 is TGTGCCAGCAGCGTGCTAGAACCCCCCTACAATGAGCAGTTCTTC.

This clone was seen just once. The chain is built from TRBV10-3 and TRBJ2-6; D unclear. V was cut by 7 bases and J by 0 bases, with 13 bases left in between. Germline CDR1 ENHRY, CDR2 SYGVKD. CDR3 length equals 16 residues. The CDR3 sequence: CAITATNNSGANVLTF. In DNA form, the CDR3 reads TGTGCCATCACCGCCACCAACAACTCTGGGGCCAACGTCCTGACTTTC.

This rearrangement joins TRBV27 to TRBJ1-1; D unclear. The CDR3 is 14 residues long. Germline values: CDR1 MNHEY, CDR2 SMNVEV (reference sequence). Trimming removed 0 bases at V and 3 bases at J, with 8 bases between. This CDR3 reads CASSLSGVYTEAFF. The CDR3 nucleotides are TGTGCCAGCAGTTTATCGGGCGTGTACACTGAAGCTTTCTTT.

This clone was counted a few times. The rearrangement uses TRBV5-8 and TRBJ2-7; 9 nucleotides align to TRBD1. V gave up 9 bases and J gave up 3 bases; unmatched junction bases: 7. Germline V gene data show CDR1 as SGHTS and CDR2 as YDEGEE. The CDR3 is made up of 13 amino acids. CDR3 sequence (DNA): TGTGCCATTCCGGGACAGGGTAACTACGAGCAGTACTTC. As protein: CAIPGQGNYEQYF.

The V and J genes are TRBV19 and TRBJ1-5; possibly TRBD1 for D (6 bases). This CDR3 comprises 15 residues. Germline V lookup: CDR1 LNHDA, CDR2 SQIVND (reference sequence). Trimming removed 3 bases from V and 5 bases from J, with 14 bases in between. The CDR3 DNA is TGTGCCAGTAGTATGATGGCCAGGGGACATCAGCCCCAGCATTTT. Its protein product is CASSMMARGHQPQHF.